The 9 T cell receptor beta chains below come from one sample, sequenced in a study of blood T cell repertoires in COVID-19 (dated by TCRdb to between 2020 and 2021). The library was obtained by the immunoSEQ multiplex PCR assay. TCRdb limited this immuneACCESS table to in-frame rearrangements with V and J called. A share of clones is missing; checked studies link under half to unresolved V genes, and the rest is unexplained. For this sample the table gives around 63,000 clones, of which 85% to 90% were detected only once. The leading ten clones occupy 15% to 20% of the sample. Sequences were obtained from peripheral blood. All receptors derive from a woman in her sixties or seventies with COVID-19, enrolled during active disease.

The chain has TRBV15 and TRBJ2-7; 11 bases fit TRBD2. Germline assignment: CDR1 LNHNV and CDR2 YYDKDF (reference sequence). J lost 9 bases, V lost 2 bases, and 9 bases had no gene match. The CDR3 loop spans 15 amino acids. CDR3 loop: CATSRSGSGRVGQYF. The CDR3 DNA follows: TGTGCCACCAGCAGATCAGGTAGCGGGAGGGTCGGGCAGTACTTC.

The V and J genes are TRBV4-1 and TRBJ1-5, with 7 bases fitting TRBD1. V trimming: 4 bases; J trimming: 5 bases; junction bases outside the gene matches: 11. Germline values: CDR1 MGHRA, CDR2 YSYEKL. The CDR3 spans 16 residues. CDR3 bases: TGCGCCAGCAGCCCCCGTCCCGACAGGGTAGATCAGCCCCAGCATTTT. Its protein product is CASSPRPDRVDQPQHF.

CDR3 coding DNA: TGTGCCAGCAGTCGGACCGGCCGGGCGGAGGGGCCCCAGCATTTT. Translating gives CASSRTGRAEGPQHF. The rearrangement uses TRBV6-5 and TRBJ1-5; D ambiguous. Germline CDR1 MNHEY, CDR2 SVGAGI. The CDR3 sequence is 15 residues long. The ends were cut back, 5 bases at V and 9 bases at J, with 20 bases in the middle.

This sequence joins TRBV10-3 and TRBJ2-1; TRBD2 matches at 12 bases. J lost 3 bases, V lost 1 base, and 4 bases had no gene match. This CDR3 contains 17 residues. The germline V gene encodes CDR1 ENHRY and CDR2 SYGVKD. The CDR3 reads CAISEFGTSGLYNEQFF. The DNA of the CDR3 is TGTGCCATCAGTGAGTTCGGGACTAGCGGGCTCTACAATGAGCAGTTCTTC.

This chain joins TRBV5-1 and TRBJ1-3, with 7 bases fitting TRBD1. The CDR3 runs 17 residues. Germline V gene sequence: CDR1 SGHRS, CDR2 YFSETQ. The V gene end was trimmed by 0 bases and the J gene end by 0 bases; junction bases not matched to a gene: 6. The CDR3, as DNA: TGCGCCAGCAGCTTGGGGGCGACAGGGCCCTCTGGAAACACCATATATTTT. This gives the protein CASSLGATGPSGNTIYF.

V is TRBV2 and J is TRBJ2-7, with D perhaps TRBD2 (5 bases). Germline CDR1 reads SNHLY; CDR2 reads FYNNEI. The CDR3 has 11 amino acids. V lost 4 bases, J lost 4 bases, and 5 bases lay in between. CDR3 DNA sequence: TGTGCCAGCAGTGGGGAGTACGAGCAGTACTTC. Its translation: CASSGEYEQYF.

The chain joins TRBV29-1 to TRBJ1-2, with 7 bases identical to TRBD1. V lost 7 bases and J lost 5; bases outside the gene matches: 10. Germline loops: CDR1 SQVTM, CDR2 ANQGSEA. The CDR3 loop spans 13 amino acids. This CDR3 reads CSALTGWEYGYTF. The CDR3 coding sequence is TGCAGCGCCCTGACAGGGTGGGAATATGGCTACACCTTC.

The chain has TRBV5-8 and TRBJ2-1, with 9 bases fitting TRBD1. J was trimmed by 7 bases and V by 0 bases; bases with no gene match: 5. The CDR3 loop spans 15 amino acids. CDR1 and CDR2 from the germline V gene are SGHTS and YDEGEE. The CDR3 nucleotides read TGTGCCAGCAGCTTGGGACAGGGGGTAGGTAATGAGCAGTTCTTC. Translation gives CASSLGQGVGNEQFF.

J is TRBJ2-7 and V is TRBV7-2; possibly TRBD2 for D (5 bases). The V end was cut by 5 bases, the J end by 2 bases, with 7 bases between. The V gene's germline CDR1 is SGHTA and CDR2 FQGNSA. CDR3 length: 12 amino acids. CDR3 residues: CASSPGAYEQYF. As DNA, the CDR3 is TGTGCCAGCAGCCCCGGGGCCTACGAGCAGTACTTC.